Presented here are 2 T cell receptor beta chains from one specimen sequenced in a study of vaccination and CD4 T cells after COVID-19. Oncomine TCR Beta short-read sequencing was applied to DNA from cultured CD4+ T cells. TCRdb fed the PCR reads into MiXCR, producing one record per CDR3 protein. The data contain more than 10,000 distinct CDR3 sequences, roughly 45% of them singletons. The sample's treatment: approximately 11-day PBMC culture with coronavirus spike peptide pools or control peptides (ViraFEST assay). Their antigen targets remain unknown. What was sequenced was CD4+ T cells from blood, cultured in vitro. The receptors come from a human donor who had recovered from COVID-19.

The V and J genes are TRBV6-1 and TRBJ1-3, with D possibly being TRBD1 (6 bases). Trimming removed 5 bases at V and 0 bases at J, with 11 bases between. The CDR3 is made up of 15 amino acids. Germline values: CDR1 MNHNS, CDR2 SASEGT. DNA of the CDR3: TGTGCCAGCAGTATGGACAGCTCCTCTGGAAACACCATATATTTT. Translating it yields CASSMDSSSGNTIYF.

In nucleotides, the CDR3 is TGCAGTGCTAGAGGAGGGAGTGCGCGGGGGGACACAGATACGCAGTATTTT. Translating gives CSARGGSARGDTDTQYF. This chain links TRBV20-1 with TRBJ2-3; 8 positions match TRBD2. V lost 1 base to trimming and J lost 2 bases; unmatched junction nucleotides: 11. CDR3 length equals 17 residues. CDR1 and CDR2 from the germline V gene are DFQATT and SNEGSKA (reference sequence).